This TCR beta chain emerged from a study of kidney transplant recipient with SARS-CoV-2 infection. Worth noting for this clonotype: At one of its ends the junction is not consistent with the germline gene, which may arise from a read error.

The V gene's germline CDR1 is SNHLY and CDR2 FYNNEI. CDR3 length: 13 residues. In TCRdb, the reads were re-called with MiXCR into one record per CDR3 protein. The sample has under 250,000 distinct CDR3 sequences, around 28% seen once. The specimen was a blood sample, collected at baseline and on day 111 from a kidney transplant recipient. The TCR comes from a male patient aged 25-45 years who had COVID-19 and was a kidney transplant recipient. The graft donor may have contributed some T cells. The chain is built from TRBV2 and TRBJ1-1; D not resolved. CDR3 in DNA: TGTGCCGGCAGTCGAACAGTGAACACTGAAGCTTTCTTT. Protein product: CAGSRTVNTEAFF.